This T cell receptor beta chain is drawn from a study of blood T cell repertoires in COVID-19. Libraries were prepared by immunoSEQ multiplex PCR; TCRdb keeps only in-frame clonotypes and omits some of them. The sample includes about 210,000 clones, about 84% of them seen just once. The germline gives CDR1 SGHNT, CDR2 YENEEA. V lost 5 bases to trimming and J lost 3 bases, with 13 bases between them. The CDR3 is 15 amino acids. V usage is TRBV11-3 and J usage is TRBJ2-2; D is unclear. Sequenced sample: PBMCs or T cells enriched from blood (not recorded which). The TCR was taken from a man aged 25-45 years with acute COVID-19. The CDR3: CASSPEASDTGELFF. DNA for the CDR3: TGTGCCAGCAGCCCTGAAGCCTCGGACACCGGGGAGCTGTTTTTT.